The T cell receptor beta chain described here comes from a study of T-cell memory formation after mild COVID-19. TCRdb passed the 5' RACE reads through MiXCR, listing each CDR3 protein once. This sample has more than 350,000 distinct CDR3 sequences, with about 17% found just once. Germline V CDR1 and CDR2: MGHRA, YSYEKL. The CDR3 runs 16 residues. With 0 bases clipped from V and 1 base from J, the junction kept 3 bases outside the gene matches. The rearrangement joins TRBV4-1 to TRBJ2-3, with 8 nucleotides matching TRBD2. Sequencing was performed on PBMCs or a T cell subset sorted from them (not recorded which). The TCR sequence derives from a young man who had mild COVID-19 (a few samples of this study predate the infection). Cell type and time point are not known. CDR3 nucleotide sequence: TGCGCCAGCAGCCAAGATCAGGGACTAGGCACAGATACGCAGTATTTT. It translates to CASSQDQGLGTDTQYF.